Reported below is one TCR beta chain. No antigen is known for it. The data derive from a study of lymphopenia after photon versus proton radiotherapy. Study outcomes and limitations: Only patients who died were analyzed for survival; proton advantage is unproven. Proton therapy kept repertoires fairly stable, unlike photons, which gained effector/memory cells. Larger post-nadir TCR diversity loss correlated inversely with survival in deceased patients. After lymphocyte nadir, photon-treated repertoires showed oligoclonal expansion, especially CD8+ Temra.

V lost 3 bases, J lost 0 bases, and 12 bases stayed unmatched. Per germline, CDR1 SGHNT and CDR2 YENEEA. CDR3 size: 19 residues. TCRdb's table, derived via immunoSEQ multiplex PCR, lists solely in-frame clones and lacks some. The table includes thousands of clones, around 92% detected once. The chain couples TRBV11-3 to TRBJ2-1; 9 bases line up with TRBD2. This sequence originates from a man in his fifties or sixties with cholangiocarcinoma. The sample in question was peripheral blood, obtained from a patient treated with photon-based radiotherapy. The CDR3 loop reads CASSFKSGGFLRSYNEQFF. The CDR3 DNA reads TGTGCCAGCAGCTTTAAAAGCGGGGGGTTCCTTCGCTCCTACAATGAGCAGTTCTTC. Filled out from reference TRBV11-3 and TRBJ2-1, the complete variable domain reads EAGVVQSPRYKIIEKKQPVAFWCNPISGHNTLYWYLQNLGQGPELLIRYENEEAVDDSQLPKDRFSAERLKGVDSTLKIQPAELGDSAVYLCASSFKSGGFLRSYNEQFFGPGTRLTVL.